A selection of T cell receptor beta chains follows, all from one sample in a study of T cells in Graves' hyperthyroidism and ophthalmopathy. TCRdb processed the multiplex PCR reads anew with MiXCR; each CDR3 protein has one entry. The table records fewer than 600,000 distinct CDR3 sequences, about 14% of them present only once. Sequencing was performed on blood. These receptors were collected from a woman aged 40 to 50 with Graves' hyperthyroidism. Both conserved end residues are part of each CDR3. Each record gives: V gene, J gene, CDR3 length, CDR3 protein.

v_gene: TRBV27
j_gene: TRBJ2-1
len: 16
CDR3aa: CASSREAGPDVNEQFF

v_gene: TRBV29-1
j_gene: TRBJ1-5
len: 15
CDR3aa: CSATSGQGASQPQHF

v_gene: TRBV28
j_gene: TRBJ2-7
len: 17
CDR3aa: CASSPMRFAVGRVEQYF

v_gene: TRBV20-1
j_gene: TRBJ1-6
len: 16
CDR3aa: CSARPGPNSYNSPLHF

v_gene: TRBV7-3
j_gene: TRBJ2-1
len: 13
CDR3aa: CASSTTSNNEQFF

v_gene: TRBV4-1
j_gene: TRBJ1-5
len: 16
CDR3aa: CASSQDWGTRGQPQHF

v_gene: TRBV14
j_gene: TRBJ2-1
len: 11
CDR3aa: CASSMYNEQFF

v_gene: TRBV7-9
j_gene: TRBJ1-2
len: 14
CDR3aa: CASSLDRGMDGYTF

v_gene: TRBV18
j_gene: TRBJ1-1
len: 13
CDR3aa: CASLPQEGTEAFF

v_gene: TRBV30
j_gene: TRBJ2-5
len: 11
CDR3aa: CAWSFDETQYF

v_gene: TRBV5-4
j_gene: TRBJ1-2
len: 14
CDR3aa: CASSSGQGRGGYTF

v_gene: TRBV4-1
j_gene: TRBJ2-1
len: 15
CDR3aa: CASSPPGQARSEQFF

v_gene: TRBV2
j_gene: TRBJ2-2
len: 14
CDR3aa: CASSESTNTGELFF

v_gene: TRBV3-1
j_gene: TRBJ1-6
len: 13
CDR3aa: CASSQGVNSPLHF

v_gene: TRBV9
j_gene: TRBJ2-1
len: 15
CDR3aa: CASSPLLGSGNEQFF

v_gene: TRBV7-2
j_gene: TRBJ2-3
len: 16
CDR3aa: CASSLRLAGDRDTQYF

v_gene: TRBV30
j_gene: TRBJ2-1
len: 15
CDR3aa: CAWSVGGVVYNEQFF

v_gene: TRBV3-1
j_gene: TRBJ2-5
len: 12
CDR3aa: CASSQDRGPQYF

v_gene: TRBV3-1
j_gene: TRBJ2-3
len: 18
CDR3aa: CASSQELIAGVGQDTQYF

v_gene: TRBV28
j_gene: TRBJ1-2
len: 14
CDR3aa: CASSSTQGHYGYTF

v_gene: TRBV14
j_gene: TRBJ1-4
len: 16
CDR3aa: CASSPRSGTGLKKLFF

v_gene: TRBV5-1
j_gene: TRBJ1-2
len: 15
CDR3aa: CASSNNTGQLYGYTF

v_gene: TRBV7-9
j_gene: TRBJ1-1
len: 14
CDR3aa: CASSLRSQNTEAFF

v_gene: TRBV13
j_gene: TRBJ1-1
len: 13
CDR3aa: CASSLNFNTEAFF

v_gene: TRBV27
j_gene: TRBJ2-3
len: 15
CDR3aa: CASSPGTGLRDTQYF